The source of this TCR beta chain is a study of control samples from healthy donors and cancer patients. Some clones are missing from TCRdb's copy, which holds only in-frame ones; the method was immunoSEQ multiplex PCR. Of approximately 150,000 clones in the sample, more than 85% were seen once. Germline CDR1 is SNHLY and CDR2 is FYNNEI. The CDR3 totals 13 residues. V lost 1 base and J 9 bases, leaving 10 bases between the germline ends. This receptor was identified in a man aged 25 to 45 in good health. Sequences were obtained from blood. The chain carries TRBV2 and TRBJ2-1; D is perhaps TRBD1 (6 bases). The CDR3 DNA reads as TGTGCCAGCAGTGAAGTCAGGGGCAGTGAGCAGTTCTTC. It specifies CASSEVRGSEQFF.